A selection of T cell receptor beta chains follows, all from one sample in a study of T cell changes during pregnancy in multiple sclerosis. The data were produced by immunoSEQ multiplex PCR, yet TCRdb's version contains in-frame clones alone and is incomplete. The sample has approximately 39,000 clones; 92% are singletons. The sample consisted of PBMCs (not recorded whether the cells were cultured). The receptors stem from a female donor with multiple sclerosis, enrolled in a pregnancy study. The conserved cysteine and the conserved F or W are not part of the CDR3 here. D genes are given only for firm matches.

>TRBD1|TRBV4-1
ASSQQNPGQGPGNTIY
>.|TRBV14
ASSQDPREAYNEQF
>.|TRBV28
ASGDSRYEQY
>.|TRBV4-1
ASSQDMVAAEPQH
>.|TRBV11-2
ASSPEGNIQY
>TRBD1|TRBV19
ASSIPGQPNEKLF
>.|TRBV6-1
ASSSTGALQETQY
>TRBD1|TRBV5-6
ASSHRDSPYEQY
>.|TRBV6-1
ATRTDRAGSYEQY
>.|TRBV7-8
ASSAPLSRKADGVAF
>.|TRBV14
ASSPQTEGRTEAF
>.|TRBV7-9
ASSLSGSGRTDTQY
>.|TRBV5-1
ASSLDGDPSTDTQY
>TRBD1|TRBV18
ASSPIHDRANTEAF
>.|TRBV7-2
ASSYLASGTDTQY
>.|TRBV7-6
ASSFLLPGATDTQY
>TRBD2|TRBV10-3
AINRAGEGDEQY
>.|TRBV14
ASSQDLSRYSYNEQF
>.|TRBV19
ASRAGVKSGYQPQH
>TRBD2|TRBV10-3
ATSSGDTDTQY
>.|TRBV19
ASRNRASASSYNEQF
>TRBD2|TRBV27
ASQLSRTSGRDTQY
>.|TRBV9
ASSVEAALATEAF
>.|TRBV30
AWSGRDTSH
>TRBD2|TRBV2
ASSESLAGGSEQF
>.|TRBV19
ASSIARNQPQH